The 21 T cell receptor beta chains in this list originate from one sample, sequenced in a study of OX40 agonist ivuxolimab in advanced cancers. Sequenced by immunoSEQ multiplex PCR; TCRdb stores in-frame clones only, minus some. Among just over 15,000 clones listed, about 60% were seen once. Sequencing was performed on CD4+ or CD8+ T cells sorted from blood, taken in a trial of the OX40 agonist ivuxolimab. Receptor source: an adult with an advanced solid tumor such as melanoma, head and neck, liver or kidney cancer.

The rearrangement joins TRBV18 to TRBJ1-1; tentatively, D is TRBD1 (5 bases). This CDR3 is built from 15 residues. CDR1 and CDR2 from the germline V gene are KGHSH and LQKENI. Trimming stripped 0 bases from V and 4 bases from J, with 12 bases between. The CDR3 DNA reads as TGTGCCAGCTCACCACCAGGGGAATTTGTCACTGAAGCTTTCTTT. Encoded protein: CASSPPGEFVTEAFF.

As regards this clone: This CDR3 is also generated by other DNA sequences in the sample. V gene TRBV4-1 combines with J gene TRBJ1-5; no clear D gene. V lost 0 bases and J 1 base, leaving 10 bases between the germline ends. Germline lookup yields CDR1 MGHRA and CDR2 YSYEKL. The length of the CDR3 is 16 residues. DNA for the CDR3: TGCGCCAGCAGCCAAGATCTTAGCTACAGCAATCAGCCCCAGCATTTT. Its protein is CASSQDLSYSNQPQHF.

The DNA for the CDR3 is TGTGCCAGCAGCCCCCAGAGGTCCACGAACACTGAAGCTTTCTTT. This gives the protein CASSPQRSTNTEAFF. The chain has TRBV9 and TRBJ1-1; no clear D gene. CDR1 is SGDLS, CDR2 YYNGEE, per germline. This CDR3 spans 15 amino acids. V lost 4 bases and J 1 base, leaving 14 bases between the germline ends.

This rearrangement joins TRBV19 to TRBJ2-2; D is uncertain. V lost 3 bases, J lost 4 bases, and 6 bases lay in between. Germline CDR1 reads LNHDA; CDR2 reads SQIVND (reference sequence). The CDR3 is made up of 13 amino acids. CDR3 region: CASSIIGTGELFF. The CDR3 nucleotides read TGTGCCAGTAGTATTATCGGCACCGGGGAGCTGTTTTTT.

The chain employs TRBV27 and TRBJ2-7; 8 bases line up with TRBD1. The CDR3 length is 15 residues. V dropped 4 bases and J dropped 2; count of bases not matched to a gene: 7. Germline V lookup: CDR1 MNHEY, CDR2 SMNVEV (reference sequence). This chain's CDR3 is CASSSTPGQAYEQYF. CDR3 coding DNA: TGTGCCAGCAGTTCGACGCCGGGACAGGCCTACGAGCAGTACTTC.

This clone was seen a single time. This rearrangement joins TRBV5-5 to TRBJ2-1, with D perhaps assigned TRBD1 or TRBD2 (5 bases each). This CDR3 contains 13 residues. The germline CDR1 and CDR2 sequences are SGHKS and YYEKEE (reference sequence). V shed 4 bases and J shed 4 bases, with 9 bases lying between them. CDR3 loop: CASSLGAYNEQFF. CDR3 sequence (DNA): TGTGCCAGCAGCCTCGGGGCTTACAATGAGCAGTTCTTC.

The chain uses TRBV29-1 and TRBJ2-7; D is possibly TRBD1 (5 bases). V lost 6 bases to trimming and J lost 6 bases, with 18 bases between them. Germline V gene lookup returns CDR1 SQVTM and CDR2 ANQGSEA. The CDR3 runs to 13 residues. CDR3 DNA: TGCAGCGTCCAGGGAAAGGGGCCAGGCGAGCAGTACTTC. It codes for CSVQGKGPGEQYF.

This chain uses TRBV27 with TRBJ2-3; D gene uncertain. Between the trimmed V and J ends, which lost 2 bases and 6 bases, there was a span of 9 bases. Germline V lookup: CDR1 MNHEY, CDR2 SMNVEV (reference sequence). This CDR3 region has 13 residues. The CDR3 DNA reads TGTGCCAGCAGTTTAGGGTCGTGGGATACGCAGTATTTT. It encodes CASSLGSWDTQYF.

The chain couples TRBV19 to TRBJ1-1, with a tentative D call TRBD1 (5 bases). This CDR3 has 14 residues. Germline V gene data show CDR1 as LNHDA and CDR2 as SQIVND (reference sequence). Between the trimmed V and J ends, which lost 1 base and 1 base, there was a span of 7 bases. The CDR3 region is CASSIVGGNTEAFF. The CDR3 nucleotides are TGTGCCAGTAGTATAGTGGGGGGGAACACTGAAGCTTTCTTT.

The V and J genes are TRBV10-3 and TRBJ1-2, with TRBD1 identical over 11 bases. V lost 6 bases, J lost 6 bases, and 6 bases stayed unmatched. In germline, CDR1 is ENHRY, CDR2 SYGVKD. The CDR3 contains 14 residues. The CDR3 DNA reads TGTGCCATCAGCCCAAGGGACAGGGGGGATGGCTACACCTTC. Its translation: CAISPRDRGDGYTF.

The chain couples TRBV4-3 to TRBJ2-7; 9 bases agree with TRBD1. The trim removed 4 bases at V and 5 bases at J, leaving 9 bases unmatched. The CDR3 totals 15 residues. Germline lookup yields CDR1 LGHNA and CDR2 YSLEER. The CDR3: CASSPGTGNWDEQYF. The CDR3 nucleotides are TGCGCCAGCAGCCCTGGGACAGGGAATTGGGACGAGCAGTACTTC.

The V gene is TRBV7-6, the J gene TRBJ2-7, with D perhaps matching TRBD1 or TRBD2 (5 bases each). The germline V gene has CDR1 SGHVS and CDR2 FNYEAQ. This CDR3 has 15 amino acids. The ends were cut back, 5 bases at V and 4 bases at J, with 18 bases in the middle. The CDR3 nucleotides read TGTGCCAGCAGCCTTAATCCGGGACGGATATACGAGCAGTACTTC. This translates into CASSLNPGRIYEQYF.

This chain's CDR3 is CASSQGMGYEQYF. Written as DNA, the CDR3 is TGCGCCAGCAGCCAAGGGATGGGCTACGAGCAGTACTTC. The rearrangement uses TRBV4-1 and TRBJ2-7, with unresolved D. CDR3 length: 13 amino acids. The germline V gene has CDR1 MGHRA and CDR2 YSYEKL. V was trimmed by 1 base and J by 3 bases, leaving 7 bases between them.

Sample share makes this clone medium-sized (0.01 to 0.1%). The gene calls are TRBV7-6 and TRBJ2-7, with TRBD2 matching 7 bases. V shed 1 base, J shed 6 bases, and the junction held 12 bases outside the gene matches. Germline V gene lookup returns CDR1 SGHVS and CDR2 FNYEAQ. This CDR3 has 16 residues. CDR3 in DNA: TGTGCCAGCAGCTTAGTCAGTGGGGGTCGCGGGAGCGAGCAGTACTTC. Residues: CASSLVSGGRGSEQYF.

The genes are TRBV7-2 and TRBJ2-7; 12 bases agree with TRBD2. CDR1 is SGHTA and CDR2 is FQGNSA in the germline V gene. V lost 5 bases, J lost 5 bases, and 4 bases stayed unmatched. This CDR3 has 14 amino acids. This chain's CDR3 is CASSAGLAGNEQYF. CDR3 nucleotide sequence: TGTGCCAGCAGCGCCGGACTAGCGGGGAACGAGCAGTACTTC. Full variable domain (missing parts from reference TRBV7-2 and TRBJ2-7): GAGVSQSPSNKVTEKGKDVELRCDPISGHTALYWYRQSLGQGLEFLIYFQGNSAPDKSGLPSDRFSAERTGGSVSTLTIQRTQQEDSAVYLCASSAGLAGNEQYFGPGTRLTVT.

This chain uses TRBV6-6 with TRBJ2-7, with unresolved D. This CDR3 has 13 residues. Germline V gives CDR1 MNHNY, CDR2 SVGAGI (reference sequence). Between the trimmed V and J ends, which lost 2 bases and 6 bases, there was a span of 11 bases. The CDR3 reads CASSYPAMGEQYF. The CDR3, as DNA: TGTGCCAGCAGTTACCCGGCCATGGGCGAGCAGTACTTC.

The J gene is TRBJ2-7, the V gene TRBV19; D uncertain. The V end lost 3 bases, the J end lost 4 bases, and 10 bases lay between the germline ends. Germline-derived CDR1 and CDR2 are LNHDA and SQIVND (reference sequence). The CDR3 has 13 residues. CDR3 in amino acids: CASSMAHRYEQYF. The CDR3 coding sequence is TGTGCCAGTAGTATGGCTCACAGATACGAGCAGTACTTC.

The J gene is TRBJ1-2, the V gene TRBV19, with no clear D. The length of the CDR3 is 15 residues. CDR1 is LNHDA and CDR2 is SQIVND in the germline V gene (reference sequence). V lost 7 bases to trimming and J lost 0 bases, with 15 bases between them. The CDR3 bases are TGTGCCAGTAATCATTTACCGGGTTCTAACTATGGCTACACCTTC. Translated, it gives CASNHLPGSNYGYTF.

The chain combines TRBV7-9 with TRBJ1-2, with TRBD1 as a possible D gene (5 bases). V dropped 4 bases and J dropped 5 bases, with 11 bases sitting between them. This CDR3 spans 13 amino acids. The germline V gene has CDR1 SEHNR and CDR2 FQNEAQ (reference sequence). CDR3 bases: TGTGCCAGCAGCTCCCTCCCAGGGTATGGCTACACCTTC. It translates to CASSSLPGYGYTF.

This chain uses TRBV6-1 with TRBJ2-5; 7 bases are shared with TRBD2. Germline CDR1 reads MNHNS; CDR2 reads SASEGT. V was clipped by 2 bases and J by 5 bases; unmatched bases: 5. The CDR3 is made up of 14 amino acids. The CDR3 is CASSETWGGETQYF. In DNA, the CDR3 is TGTGCCAGCAGTGAAACCTGGGGGGGGGAGACCCAGTACTTC.

The rearrangement joins TRBV11-2 to TRBJ2-7, with 9 positions matching TRBD2. Unmatched junction bases numbered 12, after V lost 5 bases and J lost 7 bases. The CDR3 spans 15 residues. CDR1 and CDR2 (germline): SGHAT, FQNNGV. The CDR3 nucleotides are TGTGCCAGCAGCCCAGCGGGGGGTGACTTACGAGAGCAGTACTTC. As protein: CASSPAGGDLREQYF.